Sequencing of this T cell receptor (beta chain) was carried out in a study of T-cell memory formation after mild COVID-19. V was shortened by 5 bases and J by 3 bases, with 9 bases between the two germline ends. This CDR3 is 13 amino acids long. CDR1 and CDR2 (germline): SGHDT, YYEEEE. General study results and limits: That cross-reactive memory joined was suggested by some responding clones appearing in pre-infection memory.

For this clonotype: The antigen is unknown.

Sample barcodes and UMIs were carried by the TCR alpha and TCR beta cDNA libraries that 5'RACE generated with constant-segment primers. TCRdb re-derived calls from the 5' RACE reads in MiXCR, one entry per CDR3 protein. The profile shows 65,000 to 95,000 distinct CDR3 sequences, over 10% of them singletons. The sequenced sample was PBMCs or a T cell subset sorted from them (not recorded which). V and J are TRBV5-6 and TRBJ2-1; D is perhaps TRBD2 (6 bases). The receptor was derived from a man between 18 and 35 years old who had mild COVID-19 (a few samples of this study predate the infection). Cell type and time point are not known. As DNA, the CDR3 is TGTGCCAGCAGGGAGGGGAGCTACAATGAGCAGTTCTTC. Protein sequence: CASREGSYNEQFF.